This is a list of T cell receptor beta chains from one sample in a study of shared clonotypes between healthy human individuals. Assay used: immunoSEQ multiplex PCR; TCRdb lists only in-frame clones, some missing. The sample contains 1,400,000 or so clones, approximately 98.5% of which appear only once. Source material: naive CD4+ T cells sorted from blood. Source of these receptors: a man aged 30 to 39 in good health. Both conserved end residues are part of each CDR3. A D gene is named only where the DNA matches it firmly. Clone size is stated in some rows and not others, as once, few, many or a class when expanded.

v_call: TRBV18; clone_size: -; d_call: TRBD2; j_call: TRBJ2-7; cdr3_length: 14; cdr3_aa: CASSPPGLAHEQYF; cdr3_nt: TGTGCCAGCTCACCGCCCGGACTAGCCCACGAGCAGTACTTC
v_call: TRBV9; clone_size: -; d_call: TRBD2; j_call: TRBJ2-1; cdr3_length: 16; cdr3_aa: CASSVGGTSGINEQFF; cdr3_nt: TGTGCCAGCAGCGTAGGAGGTACTAGCGGGATCAATGAGCAGTTCTTC
v_call: TRBV27; clone_size: once; d_call: -; j_call: TRBJ2-6; cdr3_length: 18; cdr3_aa: CASSLSPGLSSGANVLTF; cdr3_nt: TGTGCCAGCAGTTTATCACCAGGTTTAAGCTCTGGGGCCAACGTCCTGACTTTC
v_call: TRBV28; clone_size: -; d_call: -; j_call: TRBJ2-4; cdr3_length: 13; cdr3_aa: CASSLGPLRIQYF; cdr3_nt: TGTGCCAGCAGTTTGGGCCCTTTGAGGATTCAGTACTTC
v_call: TRBV7-9; clone_size: -; d_call: -; j_call: TRBJ2-7; cdr3_length: 15; cdr3_aa: CASRGRAGGGHEQYF; cdr3_nt: TGTGCCAGCAGGGGCAGGGCGGGCGGCGGCCACGAGCAGTACTTC
v_call: TRBV28; clone_size: -; d_call: -; j_call: TRBJ2-1; cdr3_length: 12; cdr3_aa: CASSIFGLEQFF; cdr3_nt: TGTGCCAGCAGCATATTTGGGCTTGAGCAGTTCTTC
v_call: TRBV28; clone_size: -; d_call: TRBD1; j_call: TRBJ1-3; cdr3_length: 16; cdr3_aa: CASSFGGQYSGNTIYF; cdr3_nt: TGTGCCAGCAGTTTCGGGGGACAGTACTCTGGAAACACCATATATTTT
v_call: TRBV7-9; clone_size: -; d_call: -; j_call: TRBJ2-5; cdr3_length: 13; cdr3_aa: CASSLGGLETQYF; cdr3_nt: TGTGCCAGCAGCTTGGGGGGGCTGGAGACCCAGTACTTC
v_call: TRBV5-1; clone_size: -; d_call: -; j_call: TRBJ2-3; cdr3_length: 17; cdr3_aa: CASSLVGRRLTTDTQYF; cdr3_nt: TGCGCCAGCAGCTTGGTGGGCCGAAGGCTTACTACAGATACGCAGTATTTT
v_call: TRBV7-2; clone_size: -; d_call: -; j_call: TRBJ2-5; cdr3_length: 14; cdr3_aa: CASSRNRGLETQYF; cdr3_nt: TGTGCCAGCAGCCGAAATCGAGGTTTAGAGACCCAGTACTTC
v_call: TRBV2; clone_size: -; d_call: -; j_call: TRBJ1-1; cdr3_length: 14; cdr3_aa: CASSERGMNTEAFF; cdr3_nt: TGTGCCAGCAGTGAAAGGGGAATGAACACTGAAGCTTTCTTT
v_call: TRBV5-6; clone_size: -; d_call: -; j_call: TRBJ1-1; cdr3_length: 15; cdr3_aa: CASRGLDRGNTEAFF; cdr3_nt: TGTGCCAGCAGGGGACTGGACAGAGGGAACACTGAAGCTTTCTTT
v_call: TRBV5-4; clone_size: -; d_call: -; j_call: TRBJ2-7; cdr3_length: 17; cdr3_aa: CASSSRRSGQGPYEQYF; cdr3_nt: TGTGCCAGCAGCTCTCGGCGGTCTGGCCAGGGGCCCTACGAGCAGTACTTC
v_call: TRBV6-5; clone_size: -; d_call: -; j_call: TRBJ2-2; cdr3_length: 14; cdr3_aa: CASRSGVTAGELFF; cdr3_nt: TGTGCCAGCAGATCAGGGGTAACGGCCGGGGAGCTGTTTTTT
v_call: TRBV18; clone_size: -; d_call: -; j_call: TRBJ2-1; cdr3_length: 13; cdr3_aa: CASSQGRGDEQFF; cdr3_nt: TGTGCCAGCTCACAGGGAAGAGGAGATGAGCAGTTCTTC
v_call: TRBV2; clone_size: -; d_call: -; j_call: TRBJ2-1; cdr3_length: 13; cdr3_aa: CASIRGLYNEQFF; cdr3_nt: TGTGCCAGCATCCGAGGCTTATACAATGAGCAGTTCTTC
v_call: TRBV28; clone_size: -; d_call: -; j_call: TRBJ1-2; cdr3_length: 14; cdr3_aa: CASRPAGGYYGYTF; cdr3_nt: TGTGCCAGCAGACCAGCGGGGGGCTACTATGGCTACACCTTC
v_call: TRBV9; clone_size: -; d_call: TRBD1; j_call: TRBJ1-3; cdr3_length: 17; cdr3_aa: CASSVDPGQGLKNTIYF; cdr3_nt: TGTGCCAGCAGCGTAGACCCGGGACAGGGGTTGAAAAACACCATATATTTT
v_call: TRBV19; clone_size: once; d_call: -; j_call: TRBJ1-2; cdr3_length: 15; cdr3_aa: CASISGGSANYGYTF; cdr3_nt: TGTGCCAGTATTTCGGGGGGGTCAGCTAACTATGGCTACACCTTC
v_call: TRBV18; clone_size: -; d_call: -; j_call: TRBJ1-1; cdr3_length: 14; cdr3_aa: CASSPDIVNTEAFF; cdr3_nt: TGTGCCAGCTCACCAGACATTGTAAACACTGAAGCTTTCTTT